The 10 T cell receptor beta chains reported below all come from one sample, sequenced in a study of T cell repertoires in cytomegalovirus infection. TCRdb re-called the reads with MiXCR, one entry per CDR3 protein. In the table there are about 310,000 distinct CDR3 sequences, 15% to 20% of which are singletons. The sequenced sample was PBMCs. The receptors come from a human donor in good health (CMV status not recorded). Some clones in this sample may be carry-over from other donors' samples.

The chain joins TRBV19 to TRBJ1-2; possible D gene TRBD1, 6 bases. This CDR3 is built from 17 residues. V shed 3 bases and J shed 4 bases, with 21 bases lying between them. The germline CDR1 and CDR2 sequences are LNHDA and SQIVND (reference sequence). CDR3 DNA sequence: TGTGCCAGTAGTATGGCATACAGGGCCCTCAATGGCTATGGCTACACCTTC. It specifies CASSMAYRALNGYGYTF.

This clonotype occurred many times. V and J are TRBV7-2 and TRBJ2-7; D could derive from TRBD1 or TRBD2 (5 bases each). The CDR3 has 15 amino acids. Germline assignment: CDR1 SGHTA and CDR2 FQGNSA. V lost 6 bases and J lost 4, with 19 bases in between. In nucleotides, the CDR3 is TGTGCCAGCAGAGAACGCCGGGGCCCCGGATACGAGCAGTACTTC. It encodes CASRERRGPGYEQYF.

The rearrangement uses TRBV20-1 and TRBJ2-4; D is unclear. V shed 2 bases and J shed 0 bases, with 5 bases lying between them. The germline V gene encodes CDR1 DFQATT and CDR2 SNEGSKA (reference sequence). CDR3 length: 13 residues. The CDR3 DNA reads as TGCAGTGCTAGACTCGTAGCCAAAAACATTCAGTACTTC. It is translated as CSARLVAKNIQYF.

This chain joins TRBV10-3 and TRBJ2-7; D is possibly TRBD1 (7 bases). This CDR3 contains 12 residues. Between the trimmed V and J ends, which lost 9 bases and 4 bases, there was a span of 13 bases. CDR1 and CDR2 from the germline V gene are ENHRY and SYGVKD. Here the CDR3 reads CAIRGTAYEQYF. The CDR3 DNA reads TGTGCCATTCGCGGGACAGCGTACGAGCAGTACTTC.

V is TRBV5-1 and J is TRBJ1-2; 9 bases match TRBD1. CDR3 size: 15 residues. J gave up 7 bases and V 0 bases, and 7 bases lay outside the gene matches. From germline, CDR1 is SGHRS and CDR2 YFSETQ. DNA for the CDR3: TGCGCCAGCAGCTTGGTGGAGGACAGGGGAAGTGGCTACACCTTC. This gives the protein CASSLVEDRGSGYTF.

The rearrangement uses TRBV13 and TRBJ2-3, with TRBD2 identical over 8 bases. CDR1 PRHDT and CDR2 FYEKMQ come from the germline V gene (reference sequence). J gave up 0 bases and V 2 bases, and 7 bases lay outside the gene matches. The CDR3 covers 17 residues. CDR3 coding DNA: TGTGCCAGCAGCTTATATACTAGCGGATTGAGCACAGATACGCAGTATTTT. Its protein product is CASSLYTSGLSTDTQYF.

This clonotype was detected a few times. The genes are TRBV11-2 and TRBJ2-2; unclear D gene. Trimming pared 2 bases from V and 2 bases from J, leaving 9 bases between. The CDR3 sequence is 15 residues long. Germline V gene sequence: CDR1 SGHAT, CDR2 FQNNGV. The CDR3 bases are TGTGCCAGCAGCTTAAACATGCTAAACACCGGGGAGCTGTTTTTT. Its translation is CASSLNMLNTGELFF.

This clonotype was seen at least ten times. This sequence joins TRBV10-3 and TRBJ2-3; a possible D gene is TRBD2 (6 bases). CDR3 length equals 15 residues. The V and J ends lost 6 bases and 0 bases respectively, with 13 bases between them. Germline V CDR1 and CDR2: ENHRY, SYGVKD. In nucleotides, the CDR3 is TGTGCCATCAGGGGTCGGGGGATCAGCACAGATACGCAGTATTTT. Its protein product is CAIRGRGISTDTQYF.

This clonotype has only a few counts. The genes are TRBV18 and TRBJ2-1; 7 bases match TRBD2. With V trimmed by 6 bases and J by 6 bases, 8 bases remained unmatched. This CDR3 region has 14 residues. CDR1 KGHSH and CDR2 LQKENI come from the germline V gene. For the CDR3, the DNA is TGTGCCAGCTCGCGACTAGCCTTCGGCAATGAGCAGTTCTTC. Amino acid sequence: CASSRLAFGNEQFF.

In this sample, this clonotype turned up many times. V is TRBV6-5 and J is TRBJ1-1; the match to TRBD1 covers 7 bases. The CDR3 is 14 amino acids. V trimming: 6 bases; J trimming: 5 bases; junction bases outside the gene matches: 9. CDR1 and CDR2 (germline): MNHEY, SVGAGI. CDR3 sequence: CASSALPGQTEAFF. The CDR3 nucleotides read TGTGCCAGCAGCGCTCTCCCGGGACAGACTGAAGCTTTCTTT.